These 9 T cell receptor beta chains originate from one sample sequenced in a study of cytomegalovirus exposure and HLA in healthy donors. Vbeta (60) and Jbeta (13) primers were used in the PCR. The data were produced by immunoSEQ multiplex PCR, yet TCRdb's version contains in-frame clones alone and is incomplete. The sample holds approximately 220,000 clones; about 80% are singletons and the top ten take roughly 5.5%. The sequenced sample was PBMCs. These receptors originate from a middle-aged man in good health and CMV-seropositive.

This chain joins TRBV5-4 and TRBJ2-7; the match to TRBD2 covers 11 bases. The CDR3 spans 18 residues. The V and J ends lost 1 base and 0 bases, in that order; junction bases with no gene match: 9. Looked up from germline, CDR1 is SGHNT and CDR2 is YYREEE (reference sequence). The CDR3 DNA reads as TGTGCCAGCAGCTTGAGGGCGGGACTAGCGGTTCTCTCCTACGAGCAGTACTTC. Its translation is CASSLRAGLAVLSYEQYF.

This clone was counted a few times. This chain joins TRBV2 and TRBJ1-1; maybe TRBD1 (6 bases). Germline V CDR1 and CDR2: SNHLY, FYNNEI. The CDR3 is 16 residues long. V was clipped by 2 bases and J by 0 bases, with 13 bases between them. CDR3 protein: CASSETRGLLNTEAFF. The CDR3 DNA follows: TGTGCCAGCAGTGAAACCAGGGGTCTCCTGAACACTGAAGCTTTCTTT.

V is TRBV6-1 and J is TRBJ1-5, with D possibly being TRBD1 (5 bases). The CDR3 covers 18 residues. Trimming removed 0 bases at V and 0 bases at J, with 15 bases between. The germline gives CDR1 MNHNS, CDR2 SASEGT. DNA for the CDR3: TGTGCCAGCAGTGAAGCTGAGGACATCCTATATAGCAATCAGCCCCAGCATTTT. Translating gives CASSEAEDILYSNQPQHF.

The chain carries TRBV29-1 and TRBJ2-2; 12 nucleotides match TRBD2. Germline CDR1 SQVTM, CDR2 ANQGSEA. After removal of 6 bases from V and 5 bases from J, the junction contained 4 bases not matched to a gene. The CDR3 has 14 amino acids. The CDR3, as DNA: TGCAGCGTCCTCGGGACTAGCGGGACCGGGGAGCTGTTTTTT. It specifies CSVLGTSGTGELFF.

The CDR3 DNA follows: TGCGCCAGCAGCTTGGATCTCCAAGAGACCCAGTACTTC. Translated: CASSLDLQETQYF. The chain employs TRBV5-1 and TRBJ2-5; the D is unclear. The length of the CDR3 is 13 residues. V lost 0 bases and J lost 1, with 4 bases in between. CDR1 is SGHRS and CDR2 is YFSETQ in the germline V gene. Together with reference TRBV5-1 and TRBJ2-5, the CDR3 gives the full variable domain: KAGVTQTPRYLIKTRGQQVTLSCSPISGHRSVSWYQQTPGQGLQFLFEYFSETQRNKGNFPGRFSGRQFSNSRSEMNVSTLELGDSALYLCASSLDLQETQYFGPGTRLLVL.

J is TRBJ2-7 and V is TRBV6-1; 9 positions match TRBD1. The CDR3 is 14 amino acids. CDR1 is MNHNS, CDR2 SASEGT, per germline. After removal of 6 bases from V and 1 base from J, the junction contained 4 bases not matched to a gene. In nucleotides, the CDR3 is TGTGCCAGCAGCGACGGGACAGGGTCCTACGAGCAGTACGTC. It translates to CASSDGTGSYEQYV.

V gene TRBV6-5 combines with J gene TRBJ2-3, with D maybe TRBD2 (5 bases). Trimming removed 0 bases at V and 1 base at J, with 8 bases between. The CDR3 sequence is 15 residues long. Germline-derived CDR1 and CDR2 are MNHEY and SVGAGI. The CDR3 here is CASSYSYGGTDTQYF. The CDR3, as DNA: TGTGCCAGCAGTTACTCGTACGGGGGCACAGATACGCAGTATTTT.

V and J are TRBV5-6 and TRBJ2-1, with 7 bases fitting TRBD2. The CDR3 length is 16 residues. V shed 4 bases, J shed 1 base, and the junction held 8 bases outside the gene matches. Germline V gives CDR1 SGHDT, CDR2 YYEEEE. CDR3 nucleotide sequence: TGTGCCAGCAGCATGTCAGCGGGGTTATCCTACAATGAGCAGTTCTTC. Amino acid sequence: CASSMSAGLSYNEQFF.

The J gene is TRBJ2-1, the V gene TRBV2; TRBD2 aligns across 8 bases. The CDR3 has 16 residues. Trimming cost V 3 bases and J 7 bases; bases outside gene matches: 11. The germline V gene has CDR1 SNHLY and CDR2 FYNNEI. As DNA, the CDR3 is TGTGCCAGCAGTGACCCTGGCGGGAGGCTTGGGAATGAGCAGTTCTTC. Protein product: CASSDPGGRLGNEQFF.